The clone carrying this T cell receptor (beta chain) was picked up a small number of times. Uncontrolled infection, other autoimmune disease, pregnancy or lactation led to exclusion. This specimen belongs to a study of T cells in Graves' hyperthyroidism and ophthalmopathy. In the study overall: Peripheral blood collection took place at initial diagnosis, before any treatment.

There were TCR beta CDR3 regions amplified from RNA transcripts. Primed by the HTBI set, a first-round RT-PCR was run on the TCR CDR3. TCRdb used MiXCR to reprocess the multiplex PCR reads, holding one entry per CDR3 protein. The table lists approximately 330,000 distinct CDR3 sequences, about 20% of them singletons. V lost 0 bases to trimming and J lost 1 base, with 10 bases between them. This CDR3 contains 15 residues. Germline values: CDR1 SGHNT, CDR2 YYREEE (reference sequence). The receptor was derived from a woman aged 50 to 65 with Graves' hyperthyroidism. Sequenced sample: blood. This sequence joins TRBV5-4 and TRBJ1-2, with D perhaps TRBD1 (5 bases). The CDR3 DNA follows: TGTGCCAGCAGCTTGGATCAGGGTTTTAACTATGGCTACACCTTC. It is translated as CASSLDQGFNYGYTF.